Shown below are 21 T cell receptor beta chains from a single sample sequenced in a study of cytomegalovirus exposure and HLA in healthy donors. PCR amplification relied on 60 Vbeta primers (plus 13 Jbeta primers). Assay used: immunoSEQ multiplex PCR; TCRdb lists only in-frame clones, some missing. The repertoire has tens of thousands of clones, around three quarters of them found once; the top ten carry roughly 16%. Material for sequencing was PBMCs. Every receptor here comes from a woman in her 50s in good health and CMV-seropositive.

V and J are TRBV18 and TRBJ1-2; 8 bases line up with TRBD1. Trimming removed 4 bases from V and 3 bases from J; junction bases left unmatched: 10. The CDR3 consists of 16 residues. Germline V gene lookup returns CDR1 KGHSH and CDR2 LQKENI. The CDR3 DNA follows: TGTGCCAGCTCACTGAGACAGGGGAGAGCGGACTATGGCTACACCTTC. The encoded protein is CASSLRQGRADYGYTF.

This clone was observed a handful of times. J is TRBJ1-1 and V is TRBV5-5; D possibly corresponds to TRBD1 (5 bases). V gave up 7 bases and J gave up 1 base, with 14 bases separating them. The V gene's germline CDR1 is SGHKS and CDR2 YYEKEE (reference sequence). The CDR3 is 14 residues long. The DNA of the CDR3 is TGTGCCAGCTGCAGAGACAGTTGGAACACTGAAGCTTTCTTT. It is translated as CASCRDSWNTEAFF.

The chain combines TRBV7-3 with TRBJ1-6; D gene ambiguous. The CDR3 length is 13 residues. V shed 5 bases and J shed 6 bases, with 8 bases lying between them. Germline values: CDR1 SGHTA, CDR2 FQGTGA. The CDR3 spells CASSRESNSPLHF. The CDR3, as DNA: TGTGCCAGCAGCCGGGAATCTAATTCACCCCTCCACTTT.

The J gene is TRBJ2-3, the V gene TRBV9; D gene ambiguous. Trimming shortened V by 4 bases and J by 6 bases, and 27 bases separated the two germline ends. The V gene's germline CDR1 is SGDLS and CDR2 YYNGEE. This CDR3 contains 18 residues. The CDR3 DNA is TGTGCCAGCAGCCCACCCTCCTCGGAAGCTTTACTATGGGATACGCAGTATTTT. It codes for CASSPPSSEALLWDTQYF. Full variable domain (remainder filled in from reference TRBV9 and TRBJ2-3): DSGVTQTPKHLITATGQRVTLRCSPRSGDLSVYWYQQSLDQGLQFLIQYYNGEERAKGNILERFSAQQFPDLHSELNLSSLELGDSALYFCASSPPSSEALLWDTQYFGPGTRLTVL.

V is TRBV6-5 and J is TRBJ2-7; D gene unclear. Germline loops: CDR1 MNHEY, CDR2 SVGAGI. V dropped 6 bases and J dropped 0 bases, with 12 bases sitting between them. The CDR3 consists of 14 residues. This chain's CDR3 is CASSRLQPSYEQYF. The CDR3 DNA reads TGTGCCAGCAGCAGGCTACAACCCTCCTACGAGCAGTACTTC.

The J gene is TRBJ1-4, the V gene TRBV6-6; tentatively, D is TRBD1 (6 bases). From germline, CDR1 is MNHNY and CDR2 SVGAGI (reference sequence). This CDR3 region has 14 residues. Trimming shortened V by 2 bases and J by 4 bases, and 8 bases separated the two germline ends. CDR3 coding DNA: TGTGCCAGCAGTTACGTCAGGGGTAATGAAAAACTGTTTTTT. It yields the protein CASSYVRGNEKLFF.

The chain employs TRBV11-2 and TRBJ1-2, with 8 bases fitting TRBD1. The germline CDR1 and CDR2 sequences are SGHAT and FQNNGV. The CDR3 totals 14 residues. Germline trimming cut 1 base from V and 3 bases from J; bases unmatched to any gene: 1. In nucleotides, the CDR3 is TGTGCCAGCAGCTTAGCAGGGGGCGACTATGGCTACACCTTC. Encoded protein: CASSLAGGDYGYTF. Full variable domain (remainder filled in from reference TRBV11-2 and TRBJ1-2): EAGVAQSPRYKIIEKRQSVAFWCNPISGHATLYWYQQILGQGPKLLIQFQNNGVVDDSQLPKDRFSAERLKGVDSTLKIQPAKLEDSAVYLCASSLAGGDYGYTFGSGTRLTVV.

The chain is built from TRBV5-1 and TRBJ1-2; D may be TRBD1 (5 bases). Trimming removed 4 bases from V and 7 bases from J, with 11 bases in between. CDR1 is SGHRS and CDR2 is YFSETQ in the germline V gene. CDR3 length: 12 amino acids. CDR3 nucleotides: TGCGCCAGCAGCCCCGCAGGGTCTGGCTACACCTTC. Translating it yields CASSPAGSGYTF.

V is TRBV5-1 and J is TRBJ2-5; D possibly corresponds to TRBD1 (5 bases). The closer fit of TRBJ2-7 to the DNA end suggests the J call may be wrong. The V gene's germline CDR1 is SGHRS and CDR2 YFSETQ. CDR3 length: 16 residues. The CDR3 reads CASSLMGQVPTSEQYF. The CDR3 nucleotides read TGCGCCAGCAGCTTAATGGGGCAGGTCCCAACCAGCGAGCAGTACTTC.

V usage is TRBV7-4 and J usage is TRBJ1-3; no firm D call. V lost 1 base, J lost 0 bases, and 19 bases lay in between. CDR1 is SGHVT and CDR2 is SQSDAQ in the germline V gene. The CDR3 extends over 19 amino acids. DNA of the CDR3: TGTGCCAGCAGCTTAGTGGGAGTAATACCCTCGTACTCTGGAAACACCATATATTTT. Translation: CASSLVGVIPSYSGNTIYF.

This rearrangement joins TRBV5-1 to TRBJ1-5; possible D gene TRBD1, 5 bases. The length of the CDR3 is 15 residues. Germline loops: CDR1 SGHRS, CDR2 YFSETQ. V lost 5 bases, J lost 2 bases, and 14 bases lay in between. CDR3 sequence reads: CASRQSGGGNQPQHF. Written as DNA, the CDR3 is TGCGCCAGCAGACAAAGCGGGGGAGGCAATCAGCCCCAGCATTTT.

CDR3: CASSERTVITDTQYF. DNA of the CDR3: TGTGCCAGCAGTGAACGGACAGTGATCACAGATACGCAGTATTTT. The V and J genes are TRBV2 and TRBJ2-3, with D tentatively TRBD1 (6 bases). V lost 2 bases and J lost 2, with 11 bases in between. Germline CDR1 SNHLY, CDR2 FYNNEI. The CDR3 consists of 15 residues.

The chain employs TRBV28 and TRBJ1-1; TRBD1 is a possible D gene (6 bases). The V end lost 7 bases, the J end lost 4 bases, and 13 bases lay between the germline ends. This CDR3 is built from 13 residues. In germline, CDR1 is MDHEN, CDR2 SYDVKM. The CDR3 region is CASIVQGSTEAFF. As DNA, the CDR3 is TGTGCCAGCATCGTTCAGGGGTCCACTGAAGCTTTCTTT.

CDR3: CSGNAGGSGDEQYF. DNA for the CDR3: TGCAGCGGGAACGCGGGGGGGAGTGGAGACGAGCAGTACTTC. The chain combines TRBV29-1 with TRBJ2-7, with 9 bases that match TRBD2. The CDR3 sequence is 14 residues long. Germline CDR1 reads SQVTM; CDR2 reads ANQGSEA. The ends lost 7 bases at V and 5 bases at J; junction bases unmatched: 12.

This clone was counted between two and nine times. The CDR3 here is CASSPSGDEQYF. CDR3 nucleotide sequence: TGTGCCAGCTCACCATCCGGGGACGAGCAGTACTTC. The rearrangement joins TRBV18 to TRBJ2-7, with a possible D match to TRBD2 (5 bases). Trimming left V 2 bases short and J 5 bases short, with 7 bases between. The CDR3 is 12 amino acids. CDR1 KGHSH and CDR2 LQKENI come from the germline V gene.

The rearrangement uses TRBV2 and TRBJ2-7, with 7 bases matching TRBD1. This CDR3 is built from 16 residues. The V and J ends lost 6 bases and 0 bases, in that order; junction bases with no gene match: 11. CDR1 and CDR2 from the germline V gene are SNHLY and FYNNEI. The CDR3 loop reads CASSADRVRSSYEQYF. CDR3 DNA: TGTGCCAGCAGCGCCGACAGGGTTAGGAGCTCCTACGAGCAGTACTTC.

This clone has a handful of counts. The J gene is TRBJ1-2, the V gene TRBV10-3, with D perhaps TRBD1 (5 bases). The CDR3 extends over 14 amino acids. Germline values: CDR1 ENHRY, CDR2 SYGVKD. Trimming removed 8 bases from V and 3 bases from J, with 16 bases in between. The CDR3 spells CAISRPAGDYGYTF. The CDR3 coding sequence is TGTGCCATCTCTCGACCAGCGGGGGACTATGGCTACACCTTC.

This clone occurred a few times. V usage is TRBV9 and J usage is TRBJ2-6; 7 nucleotides match TRBD1. Germline loops: CDR1 SGDLS, CDR2 YYNGEE. The CDR3 has 14 residues. CDR3 nucleotide sequence: TGTGCATCCGAGGGGGCGGCGGGGGCCAACGTCCTGACTTTC. Residues: CASEGAAGANVLTF.

The sample holds a few counts of this clone. The J gene is TRBJ1-2, the V gene TRBV29-1, with no clear D. From germline, CDR1 is SQVTM and CDR2 ANQGSEA. V was trimmed by 4 bases and J by 0 bases, leaving 6 bases between them. This CDR3 contains 12 residues. The CDR3 loop is CSVVRANYGYTF. CDR3 nucleotides: TGCAGCGTTGTTAGAGCTAACTATGGCTACACCTTC.

The rearrangement links TRBV6-5 to TRBJ1-2, with 7 positions matching TRBD1. The ends lost 2 bases at V and 1 base at J; junction bases unmatched: 1. This CDR3 contains 14 residues. CDR1 and CDR2 (germline): MNHEY, SVGAGI. The CDR3 nucleotides are TGTGCCAGCAGTTACGACAGGGTTAACTATGGCTACACCTTC. Protein product: CASSYDRVNYGYTF.

This sequence joins TRBV9 and TRBJ2-6, with D perhaps TRBD1 (6 bases). The CDR3 loop spans 19 amino acids. Looked up from germline, CDR1 is SGDLS and CDR2 is YYNGEE. Trimming took 4 bases from V and 1 from J, leaving 21 bases between them. The CDR3 bases are TGTGCCAGCAGCCCCCACCTATCCGGGACACCTTCTGGGGCCAACGTCCTGACTTTC. Amino acid sequence: CASSPHLSGTPSGANVLTF.